A selection of T cell receptor beta chains follows, all from one sample in a study of blood T cell repertoires in COVID-19. Assay used: immunoSEQ multiplex PCR; TCRdb lists only in-frame clones, some missing. The data contain 250,000 or so clones, approximately 80% of them singletons. Input material: peripheral blood. The source is a woman aged 55-70 years with active or convalescent COVID-19. CDR3s include the opening cysteine and the closing phenylalanine or tryptophan. Each record gives: D gene, J gene, V gene, clone size, CDR3 protein, CDR3 DNA. D genes are given only for firm matches. Clone size is given for some rows only: seen once, a few or many times, or a class if the clone is expanded.

d_call: TRBD1
j_call: TRBJ2-3
v_call: TRBV10-1
clone_size: .
cdr3_aa: CASSEPGGITDTQYF
cdr3_nt: TGCGCCAGCAGTGAGCCAGGGGGCATTACAGATACGCAGTATTTT

d_call: .
j_call: TRBJ1-1
v_call: TRBV27
clone_size: .
cdr3_aa: CASSQRGGVLNTEAFF
cdr3_nt: TGTGCCAGCAGCCAAAGGGGTGGGGTACTAAACACTGAAGCTTTCTTT

d_call: .
j_call: TRBJ1-2
v_call: TRBV6-6
clone_size: .
cdr3_aa: CASSPPRAGLRGYTF
cdr3_nt: TGTGCCAGCAGCCCTCCCAGGGCAGGGTTAAGGGGCTACACCTTC

d_call: TRBD2
j_call: TRBJ2-2
v_call: TRBV2
clone_size: .
cdr3_aa: CASSELAGYTGELFF
cdr3_nt: TGTGCCAGCAGTGAATTAGCGGGATACACCGGGGAGCTGTTTTTT

d_call: .
j_call: TRBJ1-2
v_call: TRBV2
clone_size: .
cdr3_aa: CASSQEYEYGYTF
cdr3_nt: TGTGCCAGCAGTCAAGAGTATGAGTATGGCTACACCTTC

d_call: .
j_call: TRBJ1-1
v_call: TRBV4-1
clone_size: few
cdr3_aa: CASSQGETNTEAFF
cdr3_nt: TGCGCCAGCAGCCAAGGGGAGACGAACACTGAAGCTTTCTTT

d_call: .
j_call: TRBJ1-1
v_call: TRBV2
clone_size: .
cdr3_aa: CASSPYTMNTEAFF
cdr3_nt: TGTGCCAGCAGTCCCTACACTATGAACACTGAAGCTTTCTTT

d_call: .
j_call: TRBJ1-4
v_call: TRBV27
clone_size: once
cdr3_aa: CASSLQRDEKLFF
cdr3_nt: TGTGCCAGCAGTTTACAGAGGGATGAAAAACTGTTTTTT

d_call: .
j_call: TRBJ2-3
v_call: TRBV11-2
clone_size: .
cdr3_aa: CASSLEGAGGTDTQYF
cdr3_nt: TGTGCCAGCAGCTTAGAGGGGGCTGGGGGCACAGATACGCAGTATTTT

d_call: .
j_call: TRBJ2-5
v_call: TRBV9
clone_size: once
cdr3_aa: CASSPAGRFGETQYF
cdr3_nt: TGTGCCAGCAGCCCCGCGGGGCGGTTTGGGGAGACCCAGTACTTC